This T cell receptor beta chain is drawn from a study of identical twins. This clonotype was detected only a few times. Antigen specificity is unknown. The germline gives CDR1 MGHRA, CDR2 YSYEKL. The CDR3 runs 15 residues. V was clipped by 4 bases and J by 6 bases; unmatched bases: 8. One entry per CDR3 protein, called by TCRdb with MiXCR from the 5' RACE reads. The repertoire includes around 650,000 distinct CDR3 sequences, just over 7% of them detected once, and around 1.6% sits in the top ten. Broader study findings: Findings came from cross-sectional statistics, without long-term follow-up of donors. Monozygotic twin pairs showed more out-of-frame TCR alpha sharing than models estimated.

A further study also used this sample, focusing on yellow fever vaccine responses in identical twins.

Sample: PBMCs. The chain recombines TRBV4-1 with TRBJ2-1; 8 bases agree with TRBD2. The TCR was taken from a woman younger than 30 in good health. CDR3 in amino acids: CASSLLLGGGNEQFF. The DNA of the CDR3 is TGCGCCAGCAGCCTCCTTCTCGGGGGGGGCAATGAGCAGTTCTTC.